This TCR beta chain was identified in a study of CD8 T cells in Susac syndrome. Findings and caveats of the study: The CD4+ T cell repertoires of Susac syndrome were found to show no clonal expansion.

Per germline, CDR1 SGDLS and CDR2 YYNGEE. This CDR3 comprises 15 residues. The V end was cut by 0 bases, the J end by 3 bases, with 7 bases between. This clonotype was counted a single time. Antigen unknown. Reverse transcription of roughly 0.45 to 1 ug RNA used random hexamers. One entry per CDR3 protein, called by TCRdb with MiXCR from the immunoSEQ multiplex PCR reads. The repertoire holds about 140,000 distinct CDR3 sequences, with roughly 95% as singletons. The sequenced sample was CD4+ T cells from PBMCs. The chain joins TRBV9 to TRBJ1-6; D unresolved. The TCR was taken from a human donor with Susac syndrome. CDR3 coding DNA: TGTGCCAGCAGCGTAGGGGTCTACTATAATTCACCCCTCCACTTT. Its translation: CASSVGVYYNSPLHF.